These 29 T cell receptor beta chains were all obtained from the same sample, sequenced in a study of T cell responses to AZD1222 COVID-19 vaccine. Sequenced by immunoSEQ multiplex PCR; TCRdb stores in-frame clones only, minus some. The table records 75,000 to 80,000 clones, roughly 80% of them present only once. This specimen consisted of peripheral blood, obtained 28 days after the second dose of the MenACWY control vaccine. These TCRs come from an adult who received the MenACWY meningococcal vaccine as a control.

In this sample, this clone turned up once. The chain uses TRBV3-1 (or the pseudogene TRBV3-2) and TRBJ2-5; 9 nucleotides line up with TRBD1. CDR1 LGHDT and CDR2 YNNKEL come from the germline V gene (reference sequence). V shed 0 bases and J 3 bases; nucleotides not matched to a gene: 2. The CDR3 extends over 15 amino acids. DNA for the CDR3: TGTGCCAGCAGCCAAGAAGGGACAGGGAAAGAGACCCAGTACTTC. Translation gives CASSQEGTGKETQYF.

J is TRBJ1-2 and V is TRBV2, with a possible D match to TRBD1 (5 bases). The CDR3 extends over 15 amino acids. The V end lost 3 bases, the J end lost 2 bases, and 13 bases lay between the germline ends. CDR1 is SNHLY and CDR2 is FYNNEI in the germline V gene. The CDR3 nucleotides are TGTGCCAGCAGTGAGTGGACGGGGCGGAACTATGGCTACACCTTC. Protein: CASSEWTGRNYGYTF.

This chain connects TRBV6-5 to TRBJ1-2; 9 positions match TRBD1. With V trimmed by 7 bases and J by 7 bases, 7 bases remained unmatched. CDR3 length: 13 amino acids. The germline V gene encodes CDR1 MNHEY and CDR2 SVGAGI. The DNA for the CDR3 is TGTGCCAGCATCGGGACAGGGATAGGTGGCTACACCTTC. Translation: CASIGTGIGGYTF.

The rearrangement joins TRBV27 to TRBJ2-2; D not certain. The CDR3 extends over 14 amino acids. Germline loops: CDR1 MNHEY, CDR2 SMNVEV (reference sequence). V dropped 2 bases and J dropped 1 base, with 5 bases sitting between them. DNA for the CDR3: TGTGCCAGCAGTTTACTCGGGAACACCGGGGAGCTGTTTTTT. Residues: CASSLLGNTGELFF.

The rearrangement uses TRBV27 and TRBJ2-3; 9 bases line up with TRBD1. Trimming at V came to 5 bases and at J to 6 bases, leaving 15 bases not matched to a gene. Germline V CDR1 and CDR2: MNHEY, SMNVEV (reference sequence). This CDR3 contains 17 residues. CDR3 bases: TGTGCCAGCAGTCAGCTACCCCCGGGACAGGGCTCCGATACGCAGTATTTT. Amino acids: CASSQLPPGQGSDTQYF.

J is TRBJ2-3 and V is TRBV14; D not resolved. This CDR3 contains 14 residues. V lost 0 bases and J lost 8, with 12 bases in between. Germline assignment: CDR1 SGHDN and CDR2 FVKESK. CDR3 bases: TGTGCCAGCAGCCAAGAGGTCCTGGTCGGTACGCAGTATTTT. As protein: CASSQEVLVGTQYF. The variable domain in full, completed from reference TRBV14 and TRBJ2-3, reads EAGVTQFPSHSVIEKGQTVTLRCDPISGHDNLYWYRRVMGKEIKFLLHFVKESKQDESGMPNNRFLAERTGGTYSTLKVQPAELEDSGVYFCASSQEVLVGTQYFGPGTRLTVL.

CDR3 DNA: TGTGCCAGTGGGGCCTTAAGCTCAGATACGCAGTATTTT. Amino acid sequence: CASGALSSDTQYF. The chain carries TRBV19 and TRBJ2-3; D possibly corresponds to TRBD1 (5 bases). Germline CDR1 is LNHDA and CDR2 is SQIVND (reference sequence). Trimming cost V 8 bases and J 4 bases, with 13 bases left between them. This CDR3 has 13 amino acids.

The chain links TRBV24-1 to TRBJ2-7; D is possibly TRBD1 (6 bases). CDR3 length: 14 amino acids. The germline V gene has CDR1 KGHDR and CDR2 SFDVKD. The V end lost 1 base, the J end lost 9 bases, and 15 bases lay between the germline ends. CDR3 loop: CATSDFPDSVGQYF. CDR3 bases: TGTGCCACCAGTGATTTCCCGGACAGCGTCGGGCAGTACTTC.

This clone appeared a single time. The gene calls are TRBV5-1 and TRBJ2-6, with 8 bases that match TRBD1. The V gene's germline CDR1 is SGHRS and CDR2 YFSETQ. After removal of 3 bases from V and 0 bases from J, the junction contained 2 bases not matched to a gene. The CDR3 length is 16 residues. DNA for the CDR3: TGCGCCAGCAGCTATGACAGGGGCTCTGGGGCCAACGTCCTGACTTTC. This gives the protein CASSYDRGSGANVLTF.

The chain employs TRBV13 and TRBJ1-6, with D tentatively TRBD1 (5 bases). The CDR3 has 14 residues. V lost 3 bases to trimming and J lost 7 bases, with 10 bases between them. Germline V gene lookup returns CDR1 PRHDT and CDR2 FYEKMQ (reference sequence). CDR3: CASSLGRENSPLHF. The CDR3 nucleotides are TGTGCCAGCAGCTTGGGCAGGGAAAATTCACCCCTCCACTTT.

The chain carries TRBV19 and TRBJ1-2, with TRBD1 matching 7 bases. Losses at the gene ends were 5 bases for V and 8 bases for J; bases not matched to a gene: 8. The CDR3 length is 13 residues. In germline, CDR1 is LNHDA, CDR2 SQIVND (reference sequence). As DNA, the CDR3 is TGTGCCAGTAGTCTACAGGGGCTGGAGGGCTACACCTTC. It encodes CASSLQGLEGYTF.

As concerns this clone: Other nucleotide sequences from this sample produce the same CDR3. The rearrangement uses TRBV25-1 and TRBJ1-1; D perhaps matches TRBD1 (6 bases). CDR3 length: 14 amino acids. CDR1 MGHDK and CDR2 SYGVNS come from the germline V gene. V was clipped by 4 bases and J by 5 bases, with 14 bases between them. The CDR3 region has the DNA TGTGCCAGCAGTGGTACAGGGCGGGGAACTGAAGCTTTCTTT. It yields the protein CASSGTGRGTEAFF. The variable domain in full, completed from reference TRBV25-1 and TRBJ1-1, reads EADIYQTPRYLVIGTGKKITLECSQTMGHDKMYWYQQDPGMELHLIHYSYGVNSTEKGDLSSESTVSRIRTEHFPLTLESARPSHTSQYLCASSGTGRGTEAFFGQGTRLTVV.

J is TRBJ1-1 and V is TRBV5-5; D ambiguous. CDR3 length: 13 amino acids. V lost 0 bases, J lost 5 bases, and 8 bases lay in between. Germline V gene sequence: CDR1 SGHKS, CDR2 YYEKEE (reference sequence). The CDR3 spells CASSLEVWTEAFF. The CDR3 DNA reads TGTGCCAGCAGCTTGGAGGTATGGACTGAAGCTTTCTTT.

Regarding this clone: Sequence at one end of the junction differs from germline and may be a read error. The CDR3 reads CASSRFEGPRNF. The CDR3 bases are TGTGCCAGCAGCCGATTTGAGGGTCCCCGGAATTTT. The J gene is TRBJ1-5, the V gene TRBV7-8; D not certain. CDR1 and CDR2 (germline): SGHVS, FQNEAQ. This CDR3 spans 12 amino acids.

This chain links TRBV9 with TRBJ1-6; unclear D gene. V was clipped by 4 bases and J by 6 bases, with 8 bases between them. The length of the CDR3 is 13 residues. Germline assignment: CDR1 SGDLS and CDR2 YYNGEE. The CDR3 is CASSNARNSPLHF. CDR3 in DNA: TGTGCCAGCAGCAATGCCCGTAATTCACCCCTCCACTTT.

The chain links TRBV3-1 (or the pseudogene TRBV3-2) to TRBJ2-7; D not resolved. CDR1 and CDR2 from the germline V gene are LGHDT and YNNKEL (reference sequence). The CDR3 covers 16 residues. Trimming pared 0 bases from V and 7 bases from J, leaving 19 bases between. This CDR3 reads CASSQDLLTATWEQYF. CDR3 DNA: TGTGCCAGCAGCCAAGATCTCCTAACCGCTACGTGGGAGCAGTACTTC.

This rearrangement joins TRBV7-3 to TRBJ2-3; possibly TRBD1 or TRBD2 for D (6 bases each). This CDR3 has 14 amino acids. Germline V gene sequence: CDR1 SGHTA, CDR2 FQGTGA. Trimming left V 2 bases short and J 3 bases short, with 9 bases between. CDR3 DNA: TGTGCCAGCAGCTTACGAGGGGGGACAGATACGCAGTATTTT. The encoded protein is CASSLRGGTDTQYF. The variable domain in full, completed from reference TRBV7-3 and TRBJ2-3, reads GAGVSQTPSNKVTEKGKYVELRCDPISGHTALYWYRQSLGQGPEFLIYFQGTGAADDSGLPNDRFFAVRPEGSVSTLKIQRTERGDSAVYLCASSLRGGTDTQYFGPGTRLTVL.

The rearrangement links TRBV6-1 to TRBJ2-5; D is tentatively TRBD1 or TRBD2 (6 bases each). Germline CDR1 reads MNHNS; CDR2 reads SASEGT. The CDR3 loop spans 15 amino acids. Trimming cost V 0 bases and J 3 bases, with 11 bases left between them. The CDR3 DNA reads TGTGCCAGCAGTGAAGCACGGGGGCTTAAAGAGACCCAGTACTTC. It specifies CASSEARGLKETQYF.

The chain recombines TRBV5-1 with TRBJ2-7, with D possibly matching TRBD1 (5 bases). CDR3 length: 13 residues. V was shortened by 6 bases and J by 5 bases, with 15 bases between the two germline ends. Germline lookup yields CDR1 SGHRS and CDR2 YFSETQ. The CDR3 region is CASKGSQDNEQYF. In DNA, the CDR3 is TGCGCCAGCAAGGGCTCACAGGACAACGAGCAGTACTTC.

This chain connects TRBV27 to TRBJ2-3; D call uncertain. Looked up from germline, CDR1 is MNHEY and CDR2 is SMNVEV (reference sequence). This CDR3 is 13 amino acids long. V dropped 5 bases and J dropped 0 bases, with 6 bases sitting between them. CDR3 loop: CASSAYSTDTQYF. The CDR3, as DNA: TGTGCCAGCAGTGCGTATAGCACAGATACGCAGTATTTT.

This chain uses TRBV9 with TRBJ1-3, with a tentative D call TRBD1 (5 bases). V lost 3 bases to trimming and J lost 4 bases, with 14 bases between them. In germline, CDR1 is SGDLS, CDR2 YYNGEE. The CDR3 runs 15 residues. DNA for the CDR3: TGTGCCAGCAGCGAACTCGGGGGAAGGGGAAACACCATATATTTT. Amino acid sequence: CASSELGGRGNTIYF.

The genes are TRBV29-1 and TRBJ2-5; D may be TRBD1 (6 bases). There are 13 residues in the CDR3. V was pared by 2 bases and J by 1 base, with 8 bases between. Germline V gene lookup returns CDR1 SQVTM and CDR2 ANQGSEA. In DNA, the CDR3 is TGCAGCGTTGAACAGGGGTTCCAAGAGACCCAGTACTTC. It yields the protein CSVEQGFQETQYF.

In this sample, this clone turned up once. The chain combines TRBV29-1 with TRBJ2-1, with D perhaps matching TRBD1 or TRBD2 (5 bases each). Germline lookup yields CDR1 SQVTM and CDR2 ANQGSEA. With 4 bases removed from V and 7 bases from J, the gap between germline ends came to 14 bases. The CDR3 has 13 residues. This CDR3 reads CSVARGSINEQFF. The CDR3 DNA sequence: TGCAGCGTTGCCCGGGGCAGCATTAATGAGCAGTTCTTC.

The rearrangement uses TRBV28 and TRBJ2-1; D gene unclear. Per the germline V gene, CDR1 is MDHEN and CDR2 is SYDVKM. The CDR3 covers 11 residues. The V end was cut by 7 bases, the J end by 6 bases, with 7 bases between. The CDR3 is CASTSRNEQFF. Written as DNA, the CDR3 is TGTGCCAGCACCTCTCGCAATGAGCAGTTCTTC.

The chain joins TRBV14 to TRBJ2-3; D gene ambiguous. The CDR3 is 15 residues long. Germline CDR1 SGHDN, CDR2 FVKESK. Trimming pared 7 bases from V and 6 bases from J, leaving 20 bases between. CDR3 in DNA: TGTGCCAGCAAGGCCGGCAACCGATGGTCCGATACGCAGTATTTT. Protein sequence: CASKAGNRWSDTQYF. Full variable domain (remainder filled in from reference TRBV14 and TRBJ2-3): EAGVTQFPSHSVIEKGQTVTLRCDPISGHDNLYWYRRVMGKEIKFLLHFVKESKQDESGMPNNRFLAERTGGTYSTLKVQPAELEDSGVYFCASKAGNRWSDTQYFGPGTRLTVL.

V gene TRBV7-9 combines with J gene TRBJ1-2, with 8 nucleotides matching TRBD1. The CDR3 spans 14 residues. V shed 4 bases, J shed 4 bases, and the junction held 5 bases outside the gene matches. The germline gives CDR1 SEHNR, CDR2 FQNEAQ (reference sequence). CDR3 sequence reads: CASSSGQGSYGYTF. CDR3 in DNA: TGTGCCAGCAGCTCAGGACAGGGTAGCTATGGCTACACCTTC.

V gene TRBV12-3 or TRBV12-4 combines with J gene TRBJ1-1, with D possibly matching TRBD1 (5 bases). The CDR3 has 12 amino acids. V was trimmed by 5 bases and J by 11 bases, leaving 15 bases between them. Here the CDR3 reads CASSPGPISAFF. CDR3 sequence (DNA): TGTGCCAGCAGTCCGGGGCCTATATCGGCTTTCTTT.

This clone was counted only a few times. The chain links TRBV7-2 to TRBJ1-1; 8 bases map to TRBD1. The CDR3 has 14 amino acids. CDR1 SGHTA and CDR2 FQGNSA come from the germline V gene. V shed 5 bases and J 6 bases; nucleotides not matched to a gene: 8. The CDR3 bases are TGTGCCAGCAGCGAAAGACAGGGGCGCTCTGAAGCTTTCTTT. Translated: CASSERQGRSEAFF.

The chain employs TRBV5-1 and TRBJ1-6, with D possibly being TRBD1 (5 bases). The CDR3 is 15 amino acids. Germline CDR1 is SGHRS and CDR2 is YFSETQ. Trimming took off 4 bases at V and 3 bases at J, with 11 bases between the two ends. The CDR3 coding sequence is TGCGCCAGCAGCACGAACGGGGGCTATAATTCACCCCTCCACTTT. Translating gives CASSTNGGYNSPLHF.